The next 5 T cell receptor beta chains were all read from a single sample in a study of blood T cell repertoires in COVID-19. Generated by immunoSEQ multiplex PCR, the TCRdb table keeps only in-frame clones and is missing some. The data show over 150,000 clones, with 85% to 90% seen just once and 9.5% to 15% held by the top ten. Source material: peripheral blood. The receptor source for this set is a woman in her 70s with COVID-19, enrolled during active disease.

The rearrangement joins TRBV24-1 to TRBJ1-5; D perhaps matches TRBD1 (6 bases). From germline, CDR1 is KGHDR and CDR2 SFDVKD. Trimming removed 7 bases at V and 5 bases at J, with 14 bases between. This CDR3 has 14 amino acids. This CDR3 is CATSNRELDQPQHF. The CDR3 coding sequence is TGTGCCACCAGCAACAGGGAATTGGATCAGCCCCAGCATTTT.

This sequence joins TRBV10-3 and TRBJ1-2; D unclear. CDR1 and CDR2 (germline): ENHRY, SYGVKD. The CDR3 spans 14 residues. Trimming took 3 bases from V and 0 from J, leaving 8 bases between them. CDR3 DNA sequence: TGTGCCATCAGTGAAGACACAGCTAACTATGGCTACACCTTC. Amino acids: CAISEDTANYGYTF.

This clone was seen a few times. In DNA, the CDR3 is TGCGCCAGCAGCTTATCGCCACAGGGGGCCGGGCAGCCCCAGCATTTT. Translation gives CASSLSPQGAGQPQHF. The chain combines TRBV5-1 with TRBJ1-5; TRBD1 agrees at 9 bases. CDR3 length equals 16 residues. Germline CDR1 and CDR2: SGHRS and YFSETQ. V shed 2 bases, J shed 7 bases, and the junction held 10 bases outside the gene matches.

The genes are TRBV21-1 and TRBJ2-4; TRBD1, the D gene given by the table, was not confirmed from the DNA. TRBV21-1 is reported as a pseudogene. The CDR3 sequence is 19 residues long. The CDR3 coding sequence is TGTGCCAGCAGCAAGATCCGGGACAGGGATTTACGGGCGAAAAACATTCAGTACTTC. Translating gives CASSKIRDRDLRAKNIQYF.

This clone was recorded only once. V gene TRBV10-3 combines with J gene TRBJ1-1, with 7 positions matching TRBD1. Germline V gene lookup returns CDR1 ENHRY and CDR2 SYGVKD. Trimming at V came to 10 bases and at J to 2 bases, leaving 10 bases not matched to a gene. The CDR3 length is 14 residues. CDR3 loop: CATAPTGINTEAFF. The DNA of the CDR3 is TGTGCCACCGCCCCGACAGGGATCAACACTGAAGCTTTCTTT.